These 16 T cell receptor beta chains were sequenced from one sample in a study of type 1 regulatory T cells. A single record per CDR3 protein comes from TCRdb applying MiXCR to the reads. This sample has fewer than 70,000 distinct CDR3 sequences, with about 62% found just once. Antigens of these TCRs are unknown. Sequencing used cultured T cells, either the whole culture or a sorted T cell fraction (not recorded which). Subset denoted: Tr1-enriched cell product generated in vitro against host alloantigens. These receptors were obtained from a human donor in good health.

The chain has TRBV4-3 and TRBJ2-3, with 8 positions matching TRBD2. Germline CDR1 and CDR2: LGHNA and YSLEER. This CDR3 spans 18 amino acids. Trimming cost V 0 bases and J 2 bases; bases outside gene matches: 10. The CDR3 protein is CASSQDASGSADTDTQYF. DNA for the CDR3: TGCGCCAGCAGCCAAGACGCGAGCGGGAGCGCCGACACAGATACGCAGTATTTT.

V is TRBV11-2 and J is TRBJ1-1; D gene unclear. CDR1 SGHAT and CDR2 FQNNGV come from the germline V gene. CDR3 length: 15 amino acids. Trimming took off 0 bases at V and 3 bases at J, with 11 bases between the two ends. The CDR3 region is CASSLEVAADTEAFF. The CDR3 DNA is TGTGCCAGCAGCTTAGAGGTCGCGGCGGACACTGAAGCTTTCTTT. Supplemented by reference TRBV11-2 and TRBJ1-1, the full variable domain reads EAGVAQSPRYKIIEKRQSVAFWCNPISGHATLYWYQQILGQGPKLLIQFQNNGVVDDSQLPKDRFSAERLKGVDSTLKIQPAKLEDSAVYLCASSLEVAADTEAFFGQGTRLTVV.

This clonotype has only a few counts. V gene TRBV20-1 combines with J gene TRBJ2-7; 7 nucleotides agree with TRBD2. This CDR3 comprises 14 residues. CDR1 and CDR2 (germline): DFQATT, SNEGSKA (reference sequence). Losses at the gene ends were 6 bases for V and 7 bases for J; bases not matched to a gene: 15. For the CDR3, the DNA is TGCAGTGCCTCCCCTACCGGGAGGATCGGTGAGCAGTACTTC. This gives the protein CSASPTGRIGEQYF.

The rearrangement joins TRBV11-1 to TRBJ2-3; TRBD1 matches 12 bases. The CDR3 runs 15 residues. In germline, CDR1 is SGHAT, CDR2 FQDESV (reference sequence). Trimming at V came to 5 bases and at J to 3 bases, leaving 3 bases not matched to a gene. This CDR3 reads CASSRDRGRTDTQYF. The DNA of the CDR3 is TGTGCCAGCAGCCGGGACAGGGGGCGAACAGATACGCAGTATTTT.

The V gene is TRBV10-3, the J gene TRBJ2-1; D may be TRBD2 (5 bases). The CDR3 has 13 amino acids. V lost 8 bases, J lost 4 bases, and 12 bases lay in between. The V gene's germline CDR1 is ENHRY and CDR2 SYGVKD. CDR3 nucleotide sequence: TGTGCCATCGGGAAGCGGTCGTACAATGAGCAGTTCTTC. This encodes CAIGKRSYNEQFF.

In the case of this clonotype: An end of the junction does not agree with germline; a read error may underlie this. The chain employs TRBV12-3 or TRBV12-4 and TRBJ2-1, with 12 bases lining up with TRBD2. The CDR3 loop spans 15 amino acids. CDR3 in amino acids: CASSALAGGPTGPTF. The CDR3 DNA is TGTGCCAGCAGTGCGCTAGCGGGAGGGCCGACGGGGCCTACCTTC.

This sequence joins TRBV27 and TRBJ2-1, with 8 bases identical to TRBD1. The germline V gene has CDR1 MNHEY and CDR2 SMNVEV (reference sequence). V trimming: 6 bases; J trimming: 8 bases; junction bases outside the gene matches: 9. The CDR3 loop spans 14 amino acids. CDR3 residues: CASSRDRSSDEQFF. The DNA of the CDR3 is TGTGCCAGCAGCCGGGACAGGTCATCGGATGAGCAGTTCTTC.

The V gene is TRBV9, the J gene TRBJ2-7; TRBD1 matches at 9 bases. CDR1 is SGDLS, CDR2 YYNGEE, per germline. The CDR3 length is 14 residues. The V gene end was trimmed by 4 bases and the J gene end by 5 bases; junction bases not matched to a gene: 7. The CDR3 is CASSSWDRAHEQYF. CDR3 sequence (DNA): TGTGCCAGCAGCTCCTGGGACAGGGCACACGAGCAGTACTTC.

In this sample, this clonotype turned up a few times. The chain uses TRBV4-1 and TRBJ2-7; D perhaps matches TRBD1 (6 bases). This CDR3 region has 11 residues. Germline V CDR1 and CDR2: MGHRA, YSYEKL. Trimming cost V 4 bases and J 6 bases, with 7 bases left between them. CDR3: CASSLQGEQYF. The CDR3 nucleotides read TGCGCCAGCAGCCTACAGGGCGAGCAGTACTTC.

This clonotype turned up a few times. This rearrangement joins TRBV19 to TRBJ1-1; D may be TRBD1 (5 bases). CDR1 and CDR2 from the germline V gene are LNHDA and SQIVND (reference sequence). The CDR3 loop spans 14 amino acids. The ends were cut back, 4 bases at V and 0 bases at J, with 9 bases in the middle. CDR3 DNA sequence: TGTGCCAGTAGTAGCAGACAGATGAACACTGAAGCTTTCTTT. As protein: CASSSRQMNTEAFF.

The chain links TRBV5-1 to TRBJ2-3; 8 nucleotides agree with TRBD1. The CDR3 is 19 residues long. J gave up 2 bases and V 5 bases, and 19 bases lay outside the gene matches. Germline-derived CDR1 and CDR2 are SGHRS and YFSETQ. CDR3 loop: CASRDRAVSLVRITDTQYF. The CDR3 bases are TGCGCCAGCAGGGACAGGGCCGTCTCACTCGTCAGAATCACAGATACGCAGTATTTT.

The CDR3: CASSLKSNTEAFF. The DNA of the CDR3 is TGTGCCAGCAGTTTAAAGTCGAACACTGAAGCTTTCTTT. This chain joins TRBV27 and TRBJ1-1; no firm D call. V dropped 2 bases and J dropped 1 base, with 5 bases sitting between them. The CDR3 consists of 13 residues. Germline V gene lookup returns CDR1 MNHEY and CDR2 SMNVEV (reference sequence).

Concerning this clonotype itself: Germline and junction disagree at one end, which may indicate a read error. The chain carries TRBV20-1 and TRBJ2-1, with 11 bases matching TRBD2. CDR1 DFQATT and CDR2 SNEGSKA come from the germline V gene (reference sequence). The CDR3 length is 15 residues. CDR3 bases: TGCCGTGCTAGAGAACCACTAGCGGGAGTGCATGAGCAGTTCTTC. The encoded protein is CRAREPLAGVHEQFF.

DNA of the CDR3: TGTGCCAGCACCCCACCCCGACAGGGCATAAGGGACAATGAGCAGTTCTTC. It yields the protein CASTPPRQGIRDNEQFF. The gene calls are TRBV25-1 and TRBJ2-1; 7 positions match TRBD1. CDR3 length equals 17 residues. Germline V gives CDR1 MGHDK, CDR2 SYGVNS. With 7 bases clipped from V and 5 bases from J, the junction kept 17 bases outside the gene matches.

A few counts support this clonotype. V usage is TRBV5-1 and J usage is TRBJ2-5; 7 bases agree with TRBD1. J gave up 5 bases and V 5 bases, and 9 bases lay outside the gene matches. The CDR3 contains 14 residues. Germline CDR1 and CDR2: SGHRS and YFSETQ. The CDR3 region has the DNA TGCGCCAGCAGGCATACAGGGGACGGGGAGACCCAGTACTTC. Its translation: CASRHTGDGETQYF. Supplemented by reference TRBV5-1 and TRBJ2-5, the full variable domain reads KAGVTQTPRYLIKTRGQQVTLSCSPISGHRSVSWYQQTPGQGLQFLFEYFSETQRNKGNFPGRFSGRQFSNSRSEMNVSTLELGDSALYLCASRHTGDGETQYFGPGTRLLVL.

The rearrangement joins TRBV4-1 to TRBJ1-4; D remains unclear. The CDR3 extends over 14 amino acids. Germline CDR1 and CDR2: MGHRA and YSYEKL. V lost 1 base, J lost 6 bases, and 9 bases lay in between. CDR3 sequence: CASSQGEVDEKLFF. The CDR3 nucleotides are TGCGCCAGCAGCCAAGGGGAAGTGGATGAAAAACTGTTTTTT.